Each of the 30 T cell receptor beta chains below was sequenced from the same sample in a study of T-cell reconstitution after alpha-beta-depleted transplantation in children. Using unique molecular identifiers, the investigators prepared the TCRbeta library. Each CDR3 protein is one row after TCRdb ran MiXCR on the PCR reads. The sample yields 450,000 to 600,000 distinct CDR3 sequences, 10% to 13% seen once. Source: PBMCs, taken before TCRalphabeta/CD19-depleted stem cell transplant. These receptors were collected from a child aged 2-15 years with inherited bone marrow failure, due to receive a stem cell transplant.

This clonotype was observed at least ten times. The chain uses TRBV10-2 and TRBJ2-7, with TRBD2 matching over 8 bases. CDR3 length equals 14 residues. V lost 7 bases and J lost 0; bases outside the gene matches: 5. Germline V gene sequence: CDR1 WSHSY, CDR2 SAAADI. The CDR3 bases are TGCGCCAGCAAACAGCGGGGGAACTCCTACGAGCAGTACTTC. It translates to CASKQRGNSYEQYF.

This clonotype was observed at least ten times. V and J are TRBV9 and TRBJ1-1; D unclear. The CDR3 is 13 amino acids. V was pared by 2 bases and J by 1 base, with 6 bases between. In germline, CDR1 is SGDLS, CDR2 YYNGEE. The CDR3 bases are TGTGCCAGCAGCGTTACGGGGAACACTGAAGCTTTCTTT. Protein sequence: CASSVTGNTEAFF.

The chain combines TRBV7-9 with TRBJ2-2, with D possibly being TRBD1 or TRBD2 (5 bases each). Germline V gives CDR1 SEHNR, CDR2 FQNEAQ (reference sequence). The ends were cut back, 1 base at V and 0 bases at J, with 9 bases in the middle. The CDR3 sequence is 16 residues long. The CDR3 bases are TGTGCCAGCAGCTTAGACGGGGCGACGAACACCGGGGAGCTGTTTTTT. Its translation is CASSLDGATNTGELFF.

The CDR3 here is CASSLALEGELFF. DNA of the CDR3: TGTGCCAGCAGCTTAGCACTAGAGGGGGAGCTGTTTTTT. The chain combines TRBV11-2 with TRBJ2-2, with a tentative D call TRBD2 (5 bases). Trimming took 1 base from V and 8 from J, leaving 8 bases between them. Germline V CDR1 and CDR2: SGHAT, FQNNGV. The CDR3 has 13 amino acids.

The chain recombines TRBV6-5 with TRBJ2-3, with 8 nucleotides matching TRBD2. V was pared by 0 bases and J by 4 bases, with 0 bases of the junction left unmatched. This CDR3 has 14 residues. Germline V gene data show CDR1 as MNHEY and CDR2 as SVGAGI. CDR3 nucleotide sequence: TGTGCCAGCAGTTACTCAGCGGGAGCAGATACGCAGTATTTT. Its translation: CASSYSAGADTQYF.

This clonotype appeared many times. The chain has TRBV15 and TRBJ2-7, with 8 bases fitting TRBD2. Germline loops: CDR1 LNHNV, CDR2 YYDKDF (reference sequence). The ends lost 2 bases at V and 3 bases at J; junction bases unmatched: 9. The CDR3 spans 16 residues. The CDR3 DNA reads as TGTGCCACCAGCAGACAAGGACTAGCCGACGACTACGAGCAGTACTTC. Translated, it gives CATSRQGLADDYEQYF.

This clonotype was picked up many times. The genes are TRBV5-1 and TRBJ2-5; D is possibly TRBD1 or TRBD2 (5 bases each). V was pared by 4 bases and J by 2 bases, with 15 bases between. CDR3 length equals 15 residues. Germline CDR1 SGHRS, CDR2 YFSETQ. The CDR3 coding sequence is TGCGCCAGCAGCACCAGGGAGTATTTACAAGAGACCCAGTACTTC. Translating it yields CASSTREYLQETQYF. Variable domain in full (rest from reference TRBV5-1 and TRBJ2-5): KAGVTQTPRYLIKTRGQQVTLSCSPISGHRSVSWYQQTPGQGLQFLFEYFSETQRNKGNFPGRFSGRQFSNSRSEMNVSTLELGDSALYLCASSTREYLQETQYFGPGTRLLVL.

This clonotype was counted at least ten times. This chain joins TRBV7-9 and TRBJ2-7; D is unclear. CDR1 is SEHNR, CDR2 FQNEAQ, per germline (reference sequence). The V gene lost 1 base and the J gene lost 3 bases, with 7 bases spanning the gap. The CDR3 consists of 13 residues. The CDR3 region has the DNA TGTGCCAGCAGCTTAGTTTCGGGCTACGAGCAGTACTTC. Translating it yields CASSLVSGYEQYF.

This clonotype has a count of ten or more. Here the CDR3 reads CAWSVAGGGNIQYF. CDR3 nucleotides: TGTGCCTGGAGTGTAGCAGGGGGCGGAAACATTCAGTACTTC. The rearrangement uses TRBV30 and TRBJ2-4, with 8 positions matching TRBD1. This CDR3 has 14 amino acids. J gave up 6 bases and V 0 bases, and 4 bases lay outside the gene matches. Germline lookup yields CDR1 GTSNPN and CDR2 SVGIG (reference sequence).

This clonotype has ten or more counts. The chain links TRBV7-9 to TRBJ2-7; 11 positions match TRBD1. In germline, CDR1 is SEHNR, CDR2 FQNEAQ (reference sequence). V gave up 5 bases and J gave up 7 bases; unmatched junction bases: 13. CDR3 length equals 16 residues. This CDR3 is CASSPLEGQGAGEQYF. DNA for the CDR3: TGTGCCAGCAGCCCGCTTGAAGGACAGGGGGCTGGTGAGCAGTACTTC.

This clonotype was seen a few times. The CDR3 DNA follows: TGTGCCAGCAGTTACGGGCTACGGGGTGAGCAGTTCTTC. This sequence encodes CASSYGLRGEQFF. The genes are TRBV6-2 or TRBV6-3 and TRBJ2-1; perhaps TRBD2 as D (5 bases). This CDR3 region has 13 residues. V dropped 2 bases and J dropped 9 bases, with 11 bases sitting between them. Germline CDR1 MNHEY, CDR2 SVGEGT.

The chain uses TRBV20-1 and TRBJ2-6, with 12 bases lining up with TRBD1. Germline CDR1 DFQATT, CDR2 SNEGSKA (reference sequence). J was trimmed by 0 bases and V by 6 bases; bases with no gene match: 6. The CDR3 totals 17 residues. CDR3 sequence: CSALGTGGVSGANVLTF. CDR3 nucleotide sequence: TGCAGTGCCCTAGGGACAGGGGGCGTCTCTGGGGCCAACGTCCTGACTTTC.

In its sample, this clonotype was seen a few times. The V call is TRBV18, the J call TRBJ2-1; TRBD2 is a possible D gene (6 bases). The CDR3 length is 15 residues. Trimming took 2 bases from V and 3 from J, leaving 11 bases between them. From germline, CDR1 is KGHSH and CDR2 LQKENI. For the CDR3, the DNA is TGTGCCAGCTCACCAGGGCTAGCGCACTACAATGAGCAGTTCTTC. This translates into CASSPGLAHYNEQFF.

There are many counts of this clonotype. The chain is built from TRBV6-5 and TRBJ2-5; maybe TRBD2 (5 bases). CDR1 is MNHEY, CDR2 SVGAGI, per germline. The CDR3 covers 13 residues. V shed 0 bases and J shed 5 bases, with 7 bases lying between them. The CDR3 protein is CASSYSLAETQYF. DNA for the CDR3: TGTGCCAGCAGTTACTCGTTAGCGGAGACCCAGTACTTC.

This clonotype was recorded many times. V usage is TRBV5-1 and J usage is TRBJ2-1; D may be TRBD1 or TRBD2 (6 bases each). This CDR3 has 15 residues. CDR1 SGHRS and CDR2 YFSETQ come from the germline V gene. The V and J ends lost 2 bases and 6 bases respectively, with 15 bases between them. The CDR3 region has the DNA TGCGCCAGCAGCTTTTCGGGGGCGGCCTTCAATGAGCAGTTCTTC. Translating gives CASSFSGAAFNEQFF. Looking up the rest from reference TRBV5-1 and TRBJ2-1 gives the full variable domain: KAGVTQTPRYLIKTRGQQVTLSCSPISGHRSVSWYQQTPGQGLQFLFEYFSETQRNKGNFPGRFSGRQFSNSRSEMNVSTLELGDSALYLCASSFSGAAFNEQFFGPGTRLTVL.

Many counts were recorded for this clonotype. This chain connects TRBV6-1 to TRBJ2-1; TRBD2 matches at 13 bases. Per germline, CDR1 MNHNS and CDR2 SASEGT. This CDR3 region has 16 residues. The V gene end was trimmed by 6 bases and the J gene end by 2 bases; junction bases not matched to a gene: 4. CDR3 nucleotides: TGTGCCAGCAGATGGACTAGCGGGAGCCCCTACAATGAGCAGTTCTTC. This gives the protein CASRWTSGSPYNEQFF.

This clonotype was observed at least ten times. This sequence joins TRBV3-1 and TRBJ2-1; 7 bases are a match to TRBD2. The CDR3 has 15 residues. V gave up 1 base and J gave up 7 bases; unmatched junction bases: 7. Germline V gene data show CDR1 as LGHDT and CDR2 as YNNKEL (reference sequence). The CDR3 DNA is TGTGCCAGCAGCCAAGTTGTGAGGGAGGGTAATGAGCAGTTCTTC. It specifies CASSQVVREGNEQFF.

This clonotype showed up many times. V is TRBV6-2 or TRBV6-3 and J is TRBJ2-1; D is undetermined. The ends were cut back, 4 bases at V and 4 bases at J, with 11 bases in the middle. From germline, CDR1 is MNHEY and CDR2 SVGEGT. The CDR3 spans 14 residues. The CDR3 coding sequence is TGTGCCAGCAGTTCAATTGGTACTTACAATGAGCAGTTCTTC. Protein: CASSSIGTYNEQFF.

This clonotype was seen many times. The V call is TRBV28, the J call TRBJ1-2; TRBD1 matches 7 bases. CDR1 and CDR2 (germline): MDHEN, SYDVKM. V lost 5 bases to trimming and J lost 0 bases; unmatched junction nucleotides: 3. The CDR3 is made up of 14 amino acids. CDR3 amino acids: CASSKTGSNYGYTF. The CDR3 DNA reads TGTGCCAGCAGTAAGACAGGGTCTAACTATGGCTACACCTTC.

This chain joins TRBV7-2 and TRBJ1-2; 7 bases fit TRBD1. Per germline, CDR1 SGHTA and CDR2 FQGNSA. Germline trimming cut 3 bases from V and 0 bases from J; bases unmatched to any gene: 7. The CDR3 loop spans 16 amino acids. CDR3 residues: CASSFMTGLSNYGYTF. In DNA, the CDR3 is TGTGCCAGCAGCTTCATGACAGGGCTGTCTAACTATGGCTACACCTTC.

As for this clonotype: A much larger clone is a single base away; this may be a read error. This chain links TRBV4-1 with TRBJ2-5; TRBD2 agrees at 7 bases. This CDR3 contains 17 residues. With 1 base clipped from V and 5 bases from J, the junction kept 13 bases outside the gene matches. Germline CDR1 reads MGHRA; CDR2 reads YSYEKL. The CDR3 reads CASSQVGGSAAGETQYF. As DNA, the CDR3 is TGCGCCAGCAGCCAAGTTGGTGGGTCAGCAGCGGGGGAGACCCAGTACTTC.

This clonotype has at least ten counts. CDR3 protein: CASSTGVVGDYNEQFF. CDR3 coding DNA: TGTGCCAGCTCCACTGGGGTAGTGGGGGACTACAATGAGCAGTTCTTC. V is TRBV12-3 or TRBV12-4 and J is TRBJ2-1; either TRBD1 or TRBD2 may fit D (5 bases each). Trimming cost V 8 bases and J 3 bases, with 20 bases left between them. This CDR3 is built from 16 residues.

The sample holds many counts of this clonotype. This chain links TRBV10-3 with TRBJ2-2; D is undetermined. The CDR3 loop spans 16 amino acids. Deletions cut 3 bases from V and 3 bases from J, with 14 bases between. Germline CDR1 and CDR2: ENHRY and SYGVKD. Written as DNA, the CDR3 is TGTGCCATCAGTGAAGTCCTAGTGGTGGACACCGGGGAGCTGTTTTTT. This encodes CAISEVLVVDTGELFF.

This clonotype was picked up many times. The chain couples TRBV3-1 to TRBJ2-3; D is uncertain. The CDR3 loop spans 13 amino acids. Trimming removed 5 bases from V and 7 bases from J, with 13 bases in between. The germline CDR1 and CDR2 sequences are LGHDT and YNNKEL (reference sequence). CDR3 loop: CASSSPLTNTQYF. The CDR3 DNA sequence: TGTGCCAGCAGCTCACCGTTAACCAATACGCAGTATTTT.

This clonotype was counted many times. The genes are TRBV12-3 or TRBV12-4 and TRBJ2-2, with D possibly matching TRBD2 (5 bases). CDR3 size: 15 residues. V gave up 6 bases and J gave up 5 bases, with 16 bases separating them. CDR3 coding DNA: TGTGCCAGCAGACTCTCCCGGTCGGGAACCGGGGAGCTGTTTTTT. Translating it yields CASRLSRSGTGELFF.

In this sample, this clonotype turned up a few times. The chain combines TRBV6-2 or TRBV6-3 with TRBJ2-1; no clear D gene. Per the germline V gene, CDR1 is MNHEY and CDR2 is SVGEGT. Between the trimmed V and J ends, which lost 2 bases and 5 bases, there was a span of 10 bases. The CDR3 totals 14 residues. The CDR3: CASSYVDINNEQFF. Written as DNA, the CDR3 is TGTGCCAGCAGTTACGTAGACATTAACAATGAGCAGTTCTTC.

The chain carries TRBV7-2 and TRBJ2-1, with TRBD2 identical over 10 bases. Germline V CDR1 and CDR2: SGHTA, FQGNSA. With V trimmed by 3 bases and J by 8 bases, 10 bases remained unmatched. There are 16 residues in the CDR3. The CDR3 spells CASSFSLAGEGYEQFF. CDR3 nucleotides: TGTGCCAGCAGCTTCTCTCTAGCGGGAGAAGGGTATGAGCAGTTCTTC.

This clonotype has ten or more counts. The chain carries TRBV18 and TRBJ2-3; 12 bases match TRBD2. In germline, CDR1 is KGHSH, CDR2 LQKENI. The CDR3 sequence is 17 residues long. Trimming took 4 bases from V and 4 from J; bases not matched to a gene: 9. The CDR3 loop is CASSLGLAGEPPDTQYF. Here the CDR3 DNA reads TGTGCCAGCTCACTGGGACTAGCGGGCGAACCTCCAGATACGCAGTATTTT. Full variable domain (missing parts from reference TRBV18 and TRBJ2-3): NAGVMQNPRHLVRRRGQEARLRCSPMKGHSHVYWYRQLPEEGLKFMVYLQKENIIDESGMPKERFSAEFPKEGPSILRIQQVVRGDSAAYFCASSLGLAGEPPDTQYFGPGTRLTVL.

This clonotype occurred many times. The J gene is TRBJ1-5, the V gene TRBV11-2, with D tentatively TRBD1 (6 bases). The V gene lost 11 bases and the J gene lost 0 bases, with 29 bases spanning the gap. CDR3 length: 19 amino acids. Germline V lookup: CDR1 SGHAT, CDR2 FQNNGV. CDR3 amino acids: CAARTALTLPFPSNQPQHF. CDR3 DNA: TGTGCCGCCCGGACAGCCCTTACTTTACCTTTTCCTAGCAATCAGCCCCAGCATTTT.

On this clonotype: This could be a read error, since a much larger clone is one nucleotide away. The rearrangement joins TRBV20-1 to TRBJ2-5; 10 bases are a match to TRBD2. CDR3 length: 14 amino acids. Germline values: CDR1 DFQATT, CDR2 SNEGSKA (reference sequence). In DNA form, the CDR3 reads TGCAGTGCTAGGGATACTAGCGGGATGGAGACCCACTACTTC. This gives the protein CSARDTSGMETHYF.